A single sample gave rise to the 2 T cell receptor beta chains below, sequenced in a study of Graves' ophthalmopathy and Graves' hyperthyroidism (dated by TCRdb to about 2018). Sequencing was carried out with an Illumina HiSeq 2000. For repertoire sequencing, TCR beta CDR3 regions were amplified from RNA transcripts. The first round was an RT-PCR using HTBI primers with the Qiagen OneStep RT-PCR kit, and this first round was followed by a second-round multiplex PCR, then size selection and purification. TCRdb trimmed public reads at Q25 via fastp, called clones via MiXCR and kept in-frame beta chains. A single entry per CDR3 protein holds the most common genes and DNA from its merged rows. The sample has some 390,000 distinct CDR3 sequences on record, about a sixth of them singletons. About 1.4% of the sample rests with the top ten. Sequences were obtained from peripheral blood. Receptor source: a woman between 18 and 29 years old with Graves' ophthalmopathy. Donor details come from another sample of the same person, matched by shared clones.

This clonotype has a count of ten or more. This chain links TRBV20-1 with TRBJ1-5, with 7 bases fitting TRBD1. The germline CDR1 and CDR2 sequences are DFQATT and SNEGSKA (reference sequence). This CDR3 is 14 amino acids long. V lost 6 bases to trimming and J lost 7 bases; unmatched junction nucleotides: 12. CDR3 region: CSARGRGYSQPQHF. The CDR3 nucleotides read TGCAGTGCCAGGGGCAGGGGGTACTCCCAGCCCCAGCATTTT.

This clonotype was observed a handful of times. The chain carries TRBV19 and TRBJ1-1; a weak D match, TRBD1 (5 bases). CDR3 length: 15 residues. V shed 7 bases and J shed 1 base, with 16 bases lying between them. Per the germline V gene, CDR1 is LNHDA and CDR2 is SQIVND (reference sequence). CDR3 protein: CASTKSRDQNTEAFF. The CDR3 region has the DNA TGTGCCAGTACCAAATCTAGGGACCAGAACACTGAAGCTTTCTTT.